The clone carrying this T cell receptor (beta chain) showed up many times. Its antigen remains unidentified. The CDR3 extends 3 residues past the end of the read, so its final part is completed from the germline J gene. The data derive from a study of T cell clonality in common variable immunodeficiency. The study, taken as a whole, reports: CVID subjects showed higher TCRbeta clonality than healthy controls.

The protocol was immunoSEQ multiplex PCR, while the TCRdb copy is restricted to in-frame clones and leaves out a portion. The profile covers tens of thousands of clones, none occurring a single time. Both groups were predominantly of Caucasian heritage. V was clipped by 3 bases and J by 4 bases; unmatched bases: 9. Germline lookup yields CDR1 DFQATT and CDR2 SNEGSKA (reference sequence). This CDR3 is built from 15 residues. Input material: peripheral blood mononuclear cells. The J gene is TRBJ2-3, the V gene TRBV20-1; 8 bases map to TRBD2. The receptor's source is a person aged 18 to 75 in good health. CDR3 in amino acids: CSASLAGGLPDTQYF. The CDR3 bases that were read are TGCAGTGCTAGTCTCGCGGGAGGACTCCCAGATACG.